Below, one T cell receptor (beta chain) is given with its context. Here immunoSEQ multiplex PCR was the method, and the copy in TCRdb shows in-frame clones only, minus some. The repertoire has approximately 60,000 clones, around 85% of them found once; the top ten carry about 18%. This entry comes from a study of blood T cell repertoires in COVID-19. Trimming took 4 bases from V and 6 from J; bases not matched to a gene: 5. The germline CDR1 and CDR2 sequences are SNHLY and FYNNEI. The CDR3 totals 14 residues. This clonotype originated in a human donor in a cohort sampled during active COVID-19. The chain employs TRBV2 and TRBJ2-2, with 7 positions matching TRBD1. Sequenced: peripheral blood. CDR3 amino acids: CASSGQGEAGELFF. In DNA form, the CDR3 reads TGTGCCAGCAGTGGACAGGGTGAGGCCGGGGAGCTGTTTTTT.